This TCR beta chain was retrieved from a study of blood T cells in healthy people across ages. A J-beta primer mix and a sample-barcoded 5' primer were used in a second PCR of about 7 to 11 cycles. From the 5' RACE reads, TCRdb called clonotypes with MiXCR, one entry per CDR3 protein. The sample has some 1.4 million distinct CDR3 sequences; around two fifths are singletons. This clonotype was recorded a few times. Per sample, a minimum of 6 million PBMCs were isolated. The sequence was obtained from a woman between 18 and 29 years old in good health. The sample consisted of blood.

CDR3 protein: CSARARGTTNEKLFF. The DNA of the CDR3 is TGCAGTGCTAGAGCGAGGGGTACAACTAATGAAAAACTGTTTTTT. The V gene is TRBV20-1, the J gene TRBJ1-4, with a weak D call TRBD1 (5 bases). V was clipped by 1 base and J by 0 bases, with 9 bases between them. The V gene's germline CDR1 is DFQATT and CDR2 SNEGSKA (reference sequence). This CDR3 has 15 residues.